This T cell receptor (beta chain) is drawn from a study of shared clonotypes between healthy human individuals. Study outcomes and limitations: On the whole, naive subsets had larger estimated richness than memory subsets had.

Terminally differentiated effector memory CD45RA+ cells were excluded by CCR7 positive selection of CD45RO-negative cells. Only in-frame clones appear in the TCRdb table, and some are missing; sequencing was by immunoSEQ multiplex PCR. The sample records about 2.1 million clones, approximately 94% being singletons. This CDR3 contains 14 residues. V lost 3 bases and J lost 3, with 11 bases in between. CDR1 and CDR2 (germline): KGHSH, LQKENI. Remarks on this clone: Antigen: not known. The sample contains more than one DNA sequence encoding this CDR3.

The V and J genes are TRBV18 and TRBJ1-2; D gene ambiguous. The clonotype originates from a man between 18 and 35 years old in good health. Some clones in this sample may be carry-over from other donors' samples. Sequenced: naive CD8+ T cells from PBMCs. The CDR3 coding sequence is TGTGCCAGCTCACCGCCGGGGTTGGACTATGGCTACACCTTC. This translates into CASSPPGLDYGYTF.